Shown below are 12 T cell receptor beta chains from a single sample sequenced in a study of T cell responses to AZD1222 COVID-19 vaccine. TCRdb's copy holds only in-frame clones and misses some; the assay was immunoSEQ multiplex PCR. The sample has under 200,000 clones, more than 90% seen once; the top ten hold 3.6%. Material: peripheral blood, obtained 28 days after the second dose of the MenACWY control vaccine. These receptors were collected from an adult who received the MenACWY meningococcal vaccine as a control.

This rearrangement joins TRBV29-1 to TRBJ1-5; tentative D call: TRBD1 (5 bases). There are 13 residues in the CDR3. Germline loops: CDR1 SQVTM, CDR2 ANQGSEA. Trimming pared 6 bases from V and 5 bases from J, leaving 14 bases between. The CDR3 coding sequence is TGCAGCGTGGCCGAACAGGCTGATCAGCCCCAGCATTTT. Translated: CSVAEQADQPQHF.

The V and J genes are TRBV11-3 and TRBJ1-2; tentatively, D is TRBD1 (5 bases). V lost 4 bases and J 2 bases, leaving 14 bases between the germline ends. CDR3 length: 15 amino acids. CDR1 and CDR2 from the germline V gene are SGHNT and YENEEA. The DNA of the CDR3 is TGTGCCAGCAGCTCCTGGGGCAGGGCCAACTATGGCTACACCTTC. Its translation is CASSSWGRANYGYTF.

The CDR3 region is CAWIAPGIVGRALLYGYTF. The DNA for the CDR3 is TGTGCCTGGATAGCCCCCGGCATTGTGGGGCGAGCGCTCCTTTATGGCTACACCTTC. The rearrangement links TRBV30 to TRBJ1-2, with D tentatively TRBD1 (5 bases). CDR3 size: 19 residues. Trimming cost V 4 bases and J 5 bases, with 32 bases left between them. Germline V gene data show CDR1 as GTSNPN and CDR2 as SVGIG (reference sequence).

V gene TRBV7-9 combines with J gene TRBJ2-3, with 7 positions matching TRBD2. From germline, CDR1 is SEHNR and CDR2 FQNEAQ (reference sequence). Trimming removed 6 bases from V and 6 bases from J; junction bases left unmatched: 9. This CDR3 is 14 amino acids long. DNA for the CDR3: TGTGCCAGCAGTCCCAGCGGGGCCCGGGATACGCAGTATTTT. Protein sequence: CASSPSGARDTQYF. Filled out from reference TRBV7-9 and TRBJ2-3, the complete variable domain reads DTGVSQNPRHKITKRGQNVTFRCDPISEHNRLYWYRQTLGQGPEFLTYFQNEAQLEKSRLLSDRFSAERPKGSFSTLEIQRTEQGDSAMYLCASSPSGARDTQYFGPGTRLTVL.

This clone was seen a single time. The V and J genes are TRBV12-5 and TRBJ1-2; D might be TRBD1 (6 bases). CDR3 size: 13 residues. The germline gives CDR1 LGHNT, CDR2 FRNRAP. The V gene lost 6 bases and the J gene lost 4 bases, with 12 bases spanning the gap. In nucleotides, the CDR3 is TGTGCTAGTGGAGAGACAGGTCTCTATGGCTACACCTTC. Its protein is CASGETGLYGYTF.

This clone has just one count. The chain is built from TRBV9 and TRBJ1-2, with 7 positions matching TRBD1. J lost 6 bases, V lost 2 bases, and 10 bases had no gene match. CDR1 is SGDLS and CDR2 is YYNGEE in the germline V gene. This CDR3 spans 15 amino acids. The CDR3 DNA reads TGTGCCAGCAGCGTCGACAGGGTGGTAAGAGATGGCTACACCTTC. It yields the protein CASSVDRVVRDGYTF. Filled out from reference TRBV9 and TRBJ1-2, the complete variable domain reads DSGVTQTPKHLITATGQRVTLRCSPRSGDLSVYWYQQSLDQGLQFLIQYYNGEERAKGNILERFSAQQFPDLHSELNLSSLELGDSALYFCASSVDRVVRDGYTFGSGTRLTVV.

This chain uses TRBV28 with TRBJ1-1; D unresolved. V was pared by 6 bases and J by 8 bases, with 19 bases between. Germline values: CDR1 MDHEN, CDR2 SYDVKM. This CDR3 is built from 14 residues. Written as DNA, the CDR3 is TGTGCCAGCAGGGTTTCAGAATGGGGAGGAGAAGCTTTCTTT. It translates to CASRVSEWGGEAFF.

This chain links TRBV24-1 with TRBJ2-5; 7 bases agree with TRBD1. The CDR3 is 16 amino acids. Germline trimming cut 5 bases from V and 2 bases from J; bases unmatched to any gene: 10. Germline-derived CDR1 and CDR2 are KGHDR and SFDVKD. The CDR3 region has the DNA TGTGCCACCAGTGGAGGGGCAGGGGGTGGGCAAGAGACCCAGTACTTC. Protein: CATSGGAGGGQETQYF.

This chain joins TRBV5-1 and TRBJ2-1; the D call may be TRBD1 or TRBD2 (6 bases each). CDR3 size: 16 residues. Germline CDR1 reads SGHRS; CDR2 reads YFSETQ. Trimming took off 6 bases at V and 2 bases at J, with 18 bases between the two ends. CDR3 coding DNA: TGCGCCAGCACCGGAGGGGGGCTCGGGCCCTACAATGAGCAGTTCTTC. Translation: CASTGGGLGPYNEQFF.

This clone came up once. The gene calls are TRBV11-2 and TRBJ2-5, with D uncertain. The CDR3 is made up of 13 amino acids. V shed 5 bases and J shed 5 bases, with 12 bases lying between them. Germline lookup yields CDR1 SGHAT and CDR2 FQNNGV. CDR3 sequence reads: CASSPADLETQYF. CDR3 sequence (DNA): TGTGCCAGCAGCCCCGCGGATTTGGAGACCCAGTACTTC.

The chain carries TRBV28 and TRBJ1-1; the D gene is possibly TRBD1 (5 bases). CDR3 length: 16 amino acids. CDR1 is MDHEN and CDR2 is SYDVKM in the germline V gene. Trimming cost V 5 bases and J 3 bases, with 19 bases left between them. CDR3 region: CASSNTRGAGDTEAFF. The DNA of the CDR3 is TGTGCCAGCAGTAATACACGAGGGGCGGGGGACACTGAAGCTTTCTTT.

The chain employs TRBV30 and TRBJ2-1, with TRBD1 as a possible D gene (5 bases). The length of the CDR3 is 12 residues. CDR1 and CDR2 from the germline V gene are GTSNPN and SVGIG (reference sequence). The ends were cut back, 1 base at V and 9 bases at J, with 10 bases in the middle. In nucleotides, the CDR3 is TGTGCCTGGAGTGGGGGCCCCGGTGAGCAGTTCTTC. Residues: CAWSGGPGEQFF.